These 22 T cell receptor beta chains were sequenced from one sample in a study of OX40 agonist ivuxolimab in advanced cancers. This table comes from immunoSEQ multiplex PCR, and its TCRdb copy is limited to in-frame clones, with some not included. The sample shows approximately 45,000 clones, approximately 91% of them seen only once. The source material was CD4+ or CD8+ T cells sorted from blood, sampled in a trial of the OX40 agonist ivuxolimab. These receptor sequences come from an adult with an advanced solid tumor such as melanoma, head and neck, liver or kidney cancer.

This clone was seen a few times. The rearrangement joins TRBV6-1 to TRBJ1-1; D is undetermined. Deletions cut 4 bases from V and 3 bases from J, with 9 bases between. CDR1 and CDR2 from the germline V gene are MNHNS and SASEGT. The CDR3 is 13 amino acids. The CDR3 reads CASSVRWDTEAFF. The CDR3 nucleotides read TGTGCCAGCAGTGTGCGATGGGACACTGAAGCTTTCTTT.

The J gene is TRBJ1-4, the V gene TRBV5-4, with D unresolved. The germline V and J ends were trimmed by 0 bases and 8 bases, with 14 bases remaining between them. This CDR3 has 15 amino acids. Looked up from germline, CDR1 is SGHNT and CDR2 is YYREEE (reference sequence). CDR3 DNA sequence: TGTGCCAGCAGCTTGGACCTCTCGACGGGAGAAAAACTGTTTTTT. It is translated as CASSLDLSTGEKLFF.

The chain links TRBV4-2 to TRBJ2-4; no firm D call. This CDR3 comprises 13 residues. Germline values: CDR1 LGHNA, CDR2 YNFKEQ. With 0 bases removed from V and 6 bases from J, the gap between germline ends came to 6 bases. This chain's CDR3 is CASSQEKPNIQYF. In DNA form, the CDR3 reads TGTGCCAGCAGCCAAGAAAAACCAAACATTCAGTACTTC.

The J gene is TRBJ2-1, the V gene TRBV6-6; 8 nucleotides line up with TRBD1. The germline gives CDR1 MNHNY, CDR2 SVGAGI (reference sequence). The CDR3 covers 15 residues. V dropped 2 bases and J dropped 7; count of bases not matched to a gene: 7. The CDR3 sequence: CASSYTGRGLNEQFF. CDR3 sequence (DNA): TGTGCCAGCAGTTACACAGGCAGGGGGCTAAATGAGCAGTTCTTC.

This chain links TRBV11-3 with TRBJ2-2; D is tentatively TRBD1 or TRBD2 (5 bases each). V dropped 1 base and J dropped 5 bases, with 8 bases sitting between them. Germline CDR1 and CDR2: SGHNT and YENEEA. This CDR3 comprises 14 residues. CDR3 nucleotides: TGTGCCAGCAGCTTAGGGGGCGGGACCGGGGAGCTGTTTTTT. This gives the protein CASSLGGGTGELFF.

The rearrangement joins TRBV2 to TRBJ2-1; no definite D call. Trimming pared 4 bases from V and 6 bases from J, leaving 13 bases between. Germline assignment: CDR1 SNHLY and CDR2 FYNNEI. The CDR3 consists of 14 residues. CDR3 DNA: TGTGCCAGCAGTGCGTCCTGGGTCCTCAATGAGCAGTTCTTC. Translated, it gives CASSASWVLNEQFF.

This chain uses TRBV28 with TRBJ1-5, with TRBD1 matching over 11 bases. The V and J ends lost 5 bases and 5 bases, in that order; junction bases with no gene match: 2. Germline V gene lookup returns CDR1 MDHEN and CDR2 SYDVKM. The CDR3 extends over 14 amino acids. CDR3 nucleotide sequence: TGTGCCAGCAGTGGGGACAGGGGGTATCAGCCCCAGCATTTT. This codes for CASSGDRGYQPQHF. Full variable domain (remainder filled in from reference TRBV28 and TRBJ1-5): DVKVTQSSRYLVKRTGEKVFLECVQDMDHENMFWYRQDPGLGLRLIYFSYDVKMKEKGDIPEGYSVSREKKERFSLILESASTNQTSMYLCASSGDRGYQPQHFGDGTRLSIL.

In its sample, this clone was seen once. The chain recombines TRBV5-4 with TRBJ1-5; no firm D call. Trimming removed 4 bases at V and 9 bases at J, with 14 bases between. The CDR3 is 13 residues long. Germline values: CDR1 SGHNT, CDR2 YYREEE (reference sequence). CDR3 DNA sequence: TGTGCCAGCAGCCTGGACGGGTATGCGCCCCAGCATTTT. Residues: CASSLDGYAPQHF. The variable domain in full, with the rest retrieved from reference TRBV5-4 and TRBJ1-5, is ETGVTQSPTHLIKTRGQQVTLRCSSQSGHNTVSWYQQALGQGPQFIFQYYREEENGRGNFPPRFSGLQFPNYSSELNVNALELDDSALYLCASSLDGYAPQHFGDGTRLSIL.

The CDR3 DNA follows: TGTGCCAGCAGCCAGCCGGGACAGGGTACAGATACGCAGTATTTT. Residues: CASSQPGQGTDTQYF. The V call is TRBV7-9, the J call TRBJ2-3, with 9 bases fitting TRBD1. V shed 5 bases, J shed 3 bases, and the junction held 6 bases outside the gene matches. Germline V gene data show CDR1 as SEHNR and CDR2 as FQNEAQ (reference sequence). The CDR3 is 15 amino acids.

With respect to this clone: One end of the junction fails to match germline, which may point to a read error. The chain links TRBV29-1 to TRBJ1-1, with D unresolved. CDR1 and CDR2 (germline): SQVTM, ANQGSEA. CDR3 length: 13 amino acids. CDR3 coding DNA: TGCAGCGTCGAAGCCCAAGTAGAAACTGAAGCTTTCTTT. Encoded protein: CSVEAQVETEAFF. The variable domain in full, completed from reference TRBV29-1 and TRBJ1-1, reads SAVISQKPSRDICQRGTSLTIQCQVDSQVTMMFWYRQQPGQSLTLIATANQGSEATYESGFVIDKFPISRPNLTFSTLTVSNMSPEDSSIYLCSVEAQVETEAFFGQGTRLTVV.

The chain uses TRBV7-3 and TRBJ2-3, with TRBD1 matching over 7 bases. The CDR3 runs to 12 residues. J was trimmed by 5 bases and V by 5 bases; bases with no gene match: 1. Germline values: CDR1 SGHTA, CDR2 FQGTGA. The CDR3 DNA reads as TGTGCCAGCAGCCCAGGGGGAGATACGCAGTATTTT. It codes for CASSPGGDTQYF.

The chain links TRBV30 to TRBJ1-4; 7 bases are shared with TRBD1. The CDR3 extends over 13 amino acids. The ends lost 1 base at V and 15 bases at J; junction bases unmatched: 11. The V gene's germline CDR1 is GTSNPN and CDR2 SVGIG (reference sequence). CDR3 in DNA: TGTGCCTGGAGTGCGCGCGTACAGGGGAAAATGTTTTTT. It translates to CAWSARVQGKMFF.

J is TRBJ2-7 and V is TRBV11-2, with D uncertain. V was pared by 6 bases and J by 3 bases, with 18 bases between. Germline V gives CDR1 SGHAT, CDR2 FQNNGV. The length of the CDR3 is 15 residues. CDR3 DNA: TGTGCCAGCAGTCTCCATGCTCCTCCCGGCTACGAGCAGTACTTC. Translating it yields CASSLHAPPGYEQYF.

The chain uses TRBV7-9 and TRBJ1-2; tentative D call: TRBD1 (5 bases). The CDR3 contains 15 residues. V gave up 2 bases and J gave up 0 bases, with 10 bases separating them. The V gene's germline CDR1 is SEHNR and CDR2 FQNEAQ (reference sequence). Here the CDR3 reads CASSLSTEANYGYTF. Written as DNA, the CDR3 is TGTGCCAGCAGCTTATCGACAGAAGCTAACTATGGCTACACCTTC.

V is TRBV18 and J is TRBJ1-3; no firm D call. CDR3 length: 16 residues. V shed 5 bases and J shed 0 bases, with 14 bases lying between them. Germline CDR1 and CDR2: KGHSH and LQKENI. As DNA, the CDR3 is TGTGCCAGCTCAGAGGCAAGCGCTTCCTCTGGAAACACCATATATTTT. Amino acids: CASSEASASSGNTIYF.

This chain connects TRBV5-1 to TRBJ1-1; 9 positions match TRBD1. CDR1 is SGHRS, CDR2 YFSETQ, per germline. The junction had 3 bases not matched to a gene; V was cut back by 5 bases and J by 1 base. CDR3 length: 14 amino acids. The CDR3 bases are TGCGCCAGCAGTCGGACAGGGGAGAACACTGAAGCTTTCTTT. It translates to CASSRTGENTEAFF. The variable domain in full, with the rest retrieved from reference TRBV5-1 and TRBJ1-1, is KAGVTQTPRYLIKTRGQQVTLSCSPISGHRSVSWYQQTPGQGLQFLFEYFSETQRNKGNFPGRFSGRQFSNSRSEMNVSTLELGDSALYLCASSRTGENTEAFFGQGTRLTVV.

The V call is TRBV19, the J call TRBJ2-7; D tentatively fits TRBD1 or TRBD2 (5 bases each). V was cut by 5 bases and J by 3 bases, with 11 bases left in between. The CDR3 is 13 residues long. Germline CDR1 LNHDA, CDR2 SQIVND (reference sequence). The CDR3: CASSGDGIYEQYF. The CDR3 DNA reads TGTGCCAGTAGTGGGGACGGAATCTACGAGCAGTACTTC.

The chain carries TRBV29-1 and TRBJ2-7, with D possibly being TRBD2 (6 bases). Germline V gene data show CDR1 as SQVTM and CDR2 as ANQGSEA. The CDR3 is 12 amino acids. V was cut by 7 bases and J by 12 bases, with 22 bases left in between. CDR3 DNA sequence: TGCAGCGCCACCCTTGGGGGGAAGCTTCGGTACTTC. It codes for CSATLGGKLRYF.

The V call is TRBV5-1, the J call TRBJ1-4, with a possible D match to TRBD1 (6 bases). Germline V gene data show CDR1 as SGHRS and CDR2 as YFSETQ. V was pared by 2 bases and J by 5 bases, with 7 bases between. The CDR3 is 13 residues long. The CDR3 reads CASSFQGNEKLFF. The CDR3 coding sequence is TGCGCCAGCAGCTTCCAGGGGAATGAAAAACTGTTTTTT.

The genes are TRBV5-4 and TRBJ2-1; 8 bases line up with TRBD1. Trimming at V came to 1 base and at J to 0 bases, leaving 0 bases not matched to a gene. CDR1 and CDR2 (germline): SGHNT, YYREEE (reference sequence). This CDR3 is 15 amino acids long. CDR3 nucleotide sequence: TGTGCCAGCAGCTTGCAGGGGGCCTCCTACAATGAGCAGTTCTTC. Residues: CASSLQGASYNEQFF.

The rearrangement joins TRBV6-6 to TRBJ2-3; D might be TRBD1 (6 bases). This CDR3 comprises 13 residues. The V end was cut by 8 bases, the J end by 1 base, with 10 bases between. The germline gives CDR1 MNHNY, CDR2 SVGAGI (reference sequence). The CDR3 loop is CASEAGGTDTQYF. The CDR3 bases are TGTGCCAGCGAAGCAGGGGGCACAGATACGCAGTATTTT.

This clone was detected only a few times. The chain has TRBV19 and TRBJ1-1; TRBD1 might be the D (5 bases). CDR1 is LNHDA, CDR2 SQIVND, per germline (reference sequence). V was cut by 5 bases and J by 3 bases, with 13 bases left in between. The CDR3 is 14 amino acids. CDR3: CASSGRGKDTEAFF. The DNA of the CDR3 is TGTGCCAGTAGTGGGAGGGGTAAGGACACTGAAGCTTTCTTT. Full variable domain (remainder filled in from reference TRBV19 and TRBJ1-1): DGGITQSPKYLFRKEGQNVTLSCEQNLNHDAMYWYRQDPGQGLRLIYYSQIVNDFQKGDIAEGYSVSREKKESFPLTVTSAQKNPTAFYLCASSGRGKDTEAFFGQGTRLTVV.